This T cell receptor (beta chain) is from a study of vaccination and CD4 T cells after COVID-19. There are 15 residues in the CDR3. In germline, CDR1 is MDHEN, CDR2 SYDVKM. Deletions cut 6 bases from V and 11 bases from J, with 23 bases between. This clonotype was observed once. The antigen is unknown. Cultured CD4+ T cell DNA underwent sequencing with the Oncomine TCR Beta short-read assay. TCRdb redid the calling of the PCR reads with MiXCR, one entry per CDR3 protein. Of 13,000 to 15,000 distinct CDR3 sequences in the sample, around 69% were seen once. Treatment in this sample: roughly 11-day PBMC culture with coronavirus spike peptide pools or control peptides (ViraFEST assay). ViraFEST expanded antigen-specific T cells with peptide pools, then sequenced TCRs.

This TCR derives from a human donor who had recovered from COVID-19. V and J are TRBV28 and TRBJ1-5; D remains ambiguous. Sequencing was done on a sample of CD4+ T cells from blood, cultured in vitro. The CDR3 loop is CASSSYLPPARSQHF. The CDR3 DNA sequence: TGTGCCAGCAGCTCGTACTTACCGCCGGCCAGGTCCCAGCATTTT.